This is a list of T cell receptor beta chains from one sample in a study of human T cells and chemical hapten exposure. TCRdb independently ran MiXCR on the RACE reads; one entry per CDR3 protein. This table holds roughly 96,000 distinct CDR3 sequences, over 7.5% found once. The sample was whole blood, taken in connection with sensitization to the hapten diphenylcyclopropenone (DPC). All receptors derive from a woman between 40 and 55 years old with alopecia areata. Some clones in this sample may be carry-over from other donors' samples. CDR3s include the opening cysteine and the closing phenylalanine or tryptophan. The order of the fields is clone size, J gene, D gene, V gene, CDR3 DNA, CDR3 protein. D genes are given only for firm matches. Some rows have no size entry. The others give once, few or many, or a class for an expanded clone.

abundance: many; j_gene: TRBJ2-5; d_gene: .; v_gene: TRBV6-6; CDR3nt: TGTGCCAGCAGTTACAACCCGGGGGATGAAGAGACCCAGTACTTC; CDR3aa: CASSYNPGDEETQYF
abundance: many; j_gene: TRBJ2-5; d_gene: .; v_gene: TRBV29-1; CDR3nt: TGCAGCGCCGGCGGAAAGGCCAGGGGTGAGACCCAGTACTTC; CDR3aa: CSAGGKARGETQYF
abundance: many; j_gene: TRBJ2-7; d_gene: .; v_gene: TRBV29-1; CDR3nt: TGCAGCGTTGAGGGGCAGGGAGGTTACGAGCAGTACTTC; CDR3aa: CSVEGQGGYEQYF
abundance: .; j_gene: TRBJ2-7; d_gene: .; v_gene: TRBV28; CDR3nt: TGTGCCAGCACGAGGGCCGGCCCTTACGAGCAGTACTTC; CDR3aa: CASTRAGPYEQYF
abundance: many; j_gene: TRBJ2-5; d_gene: .; v_gene: TRBV7-6; CDR3nt: TGTGCCAGCAGCTTAGCATCTGTGAGCGGAGAGACCCAGTACTTC; CDR3aa: CASSLASVSGETQYF
abundance: many; j_gene: TRBJ1-1; d_gene: TRBD1; v_gene: TRBV5-8; CDR3nt: TGTGCCAGCAGCTACCAGACAGGGGGCGACACTGAAGCTTTCTTT; CDR3aa: CASSYQTGGDTEAFF
abundance: many; j_gene: TRBJ2-7; d_gene: TRBD2; v_gene: TRBV20-1; CDR3nt: TGCAGTGCTAGACCGACTAGCGTTTCCTACGAGCAGTACTTC; CDR3aa: CSARPTSVSYEQYF
abundance: .; j_gene: TRBJ2-7; d_gene: .; v_gene: TRBV28; CDR3nt: TGTGCCAGCAGCCTCAGGGGAAGCGCCTACGAGCAGTACTTC; CDR3aa: CASSLRGSAYEQYF
abundance: .; j_gene: TRBJ1-2; d_gene: TRBD1; v_gene: TRBV18; CDR3nt: TGTGCCAGCTCACCCGACAGGGTATATGGCTACACCTTC; CDR3aa: CASSPDRVYGYTF
abundance: few; j_gene: TRBJ1-1; d_gene: TRBD1; v_gene: TRBV3-1; CDR3nt: TGTGCCAGCAGCCCGCCTCCCTCGGGACAGTATAATGAAGCTTTCTTT; CDR3aa: CASSPPPSGQYNEAFF
abundance: .; j_gene: TRBJ1-5; d_gene: .; v_gene: TRBV21-1; CDR3nt: TGTGCCAGCAGCAAAGGGGACAGGGTAGGTCAGCCCCAGCATTTT; CDR3aa: CASSKGDRVGQPQHF
abundance: .; j_gene: TRBJ1-2; d_gene: TRBD1; v_gene: TRBV6-1; CDR3nt: TGTGCCAGCAGAGAGGACAGGGCGCTTAACTATGGCTACACCTTC; CDR3aa: CASREDRALNYGYTF
abundance: many; j_gene: TRBJ2-7; d_gene: .; v_gene: TRBV9; CDR3nt: TGTGCCAGCAGCGTAGTCATTACGGGCGAGCAGTACTTC; CDR3aa: CASSVVITGEQYF
abundance: few; j_gene: TRBJ1-1; d_gene: .; v_gene: TRBV6-2/TRBV6-3; CDR3nt: TGTGCCAGCAGCCGGGACGGTTTGAACACTGAAGCTTTCTTT; CDR3aa: CASSRDGLNTEAFF
abundance: .; j_gene: TRBJ1-6; d_gene: TRBD1; v_gene: TRBV7-2; CDR3nt: TGTGCCAGCAGCTCAGGACAGGGTCAACCACCCCTCCACTTT; CDR3aa: CASSSGQGQPPLHF
abundance: few; j_gene: TRBJ1-2; d_gene: .; v_gene: TRBV20-1; CDR3nt: TGCAGTGCTAGTGGGGGCGTATATGGCTACACCTTC; CDR3aa: CSASGGVYGYTF
abundance: few; j_gene: TRBJ2-7; d_gene: .; v_gene: TRBV27; CDR3nt: TGTGCCAGCAGTTTTAGGCCCGGGACACTATCCTACGAGCAGTACTTC; CDR3aa: CASSFRPGTLSYEQYF
abundance: .; j_gene: TRBJ2-4; d_gene: .; v_gene: TRBV11-2; CDR3nt: TGTGCCAGCAGCTTACGGACCCTGGGTAACATTCAGTACTTC; CDR3aa: CASSLRTLGNIQYF
abundance: many; j_gene: TRBJ2-7; d_gene: .; v_gene: TRBV20-1; CDR3nt: TGCAGTGCGCTTCAGGGAAAGGGATCCTACGAGCAGTACTTC; CDR3aa: CSALQGKGSYEQYF
abundance: many; j_gene: TRBJ1-1; d_gene: .; v_gene: TRBV29-1; CDR3nt: TGCAGCGCCGGAAGGCGGGTAGAGGAAGCTTTCTTT; CDR3aa: CSAGRRVEEAFF
abundance: many; j_gene: TRBJ2-1; d_gene: TRBD2; v_gene: TRBV9; CDR3nt: TGTGCCAGCAGCGTGGTTCCCCGGGCACTAGCGGCGAGCTCCTACAATGAGCAGTTCTTC; CDR3aa: CASSVVPRALAASSYNEQFF
abundance: .; j_gene: TRBJ2-1; d_gene: .; v_gene: TRBV19; CDR3nt: TGTGCCAGTAGTATACTGGGGGAGCAGTTCTTC; CDR3aa: CASSILGEQFF
abundance: .; j_gene: TRBJ1-3; d_gene: .; v_gene: TRBV10-3; CDR3nt: TGTGCCATCGACGTTGGAAACACCATATATTTT; CDR3aa: CAIDVGNTIYF
abundance: many; j_gene: TRBJ2-7; d_gene: .; v_gene: TRBV29-1; CDR3nt: TGCAGCGTCGCTACAGGGTACTACGAGCAGTACTTC; CDR3aa: CSVATGYYEQYF
abundance: many; j_gene: TRBJ2-1; d_gene: .; v_gene: TRBV7-3; CDR3nt: TGTGCCAGCAGCTTCCCAGGGAGCGAGCAGTTCTTC; CDR3aa: CASSFPGSEQFF
abundance: many; j_gene: TRBJ2-1; d_gene: .; v_gene: TRBV20-1; CDR3nt: TGCAGTGCTAGGGAACTAGCCTCCTACAATGAGCAGTTCTTC; CDR3aa: CSARELASYNEQFF